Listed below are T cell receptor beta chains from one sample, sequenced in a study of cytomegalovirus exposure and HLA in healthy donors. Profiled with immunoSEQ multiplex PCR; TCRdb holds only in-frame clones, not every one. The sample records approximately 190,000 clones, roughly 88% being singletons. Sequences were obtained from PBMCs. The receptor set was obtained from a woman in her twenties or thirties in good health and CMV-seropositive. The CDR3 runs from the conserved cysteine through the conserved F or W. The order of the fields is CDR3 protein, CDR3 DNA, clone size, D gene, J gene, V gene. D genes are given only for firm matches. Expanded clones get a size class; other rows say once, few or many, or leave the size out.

CDR3aa: CASSLQGNSNQPQHF
CDR3nt: TGTGCCAGCAGCTTGCAGGGAAATAGCAATCAGCCCCAGCATTTT
abundance: NA
d_gene: NA
j_gene: TRBJ1-5
v_gene: TRBV9

CDR3aa: CASSEGAGPIQTQYF
CDR3nt: TGTGCCAGCAGTGAAGGGGCAGGGCCGATACAGACCCAGTACTTC
abundance: NA
d_gene: NA
j_gene: TRBJ2-5
v_gene: TRBV6-1

CDR3aa: CASSRGNTEAFF
CDR3nt: TGTGCCAGCAGCCGAGGGAACACTGAAGCTTTCTTT
abundance: NA
d_gene: NA
j_gene: TRBJ1-1
v_gene: TRBV6-5

CDR3aa: CASFSRGLRGEAFF
CDR3nt: TGTGCCAGCTTCTCCAGGGGCCTGCGAGGTGAAGCTTTCTTT
abundance: NA
d_gene: NA
j_gene: TRBJ1-1
v_gene: TRBV25-1

CDR3aa: CASSDKLAQTQYF
CDR3nt: TGTGCCAGCAGTGATAAACTCGCCCAGACCCAGTACTTC
abundance: once
d_gene: NA
j_gene: TRBJ2-5
v_gene: TRBV6-1

CDR3aa: CASSLGGGTGELFF
CDR3nt: TGTGCCAGCAGCTTAGGAGGCGGCACCGGGGAGCTGTTTTTT
abundance: NA
d_gene: NA
j_gene: TRBJ2-2
v_gene: TRBV7-9

CDR3aa: CASSLTGVPSYEQYF
CDR3nt: TGTGCCAGCAGCTTAACGGGGGTCCCCTCCTACGAGCAGTACTTC
abundance: NA
d_gene: NA
j_gene: TRBJ2-7
v_gene: TRBV5-6

CDR3aa: CASSLSSRANEQFF
CDR3nt: TGTGCCAGCAGCTTATCATCCAGGGCAAATGAGCAGTTCTTC
abundance: NA
d_gene: NA
j_gene: TRBJ2-1
v_gene: TRBV7-2

CDR3aa: CASSGQGAGTEAFF
CDR3nt: TGTGCCAGCAGCGGGCAGGGGGCGGGCACTGAAGCTTTCTTT
abundance: NA
d_gene: TRBD1
j_gene: TRBJ1-1
v_gene: TRBV2

CDR3aa: CASAPGKETQYF
CDR3nt: TGTGCCAGCGCCCCAGGGAAAGAGACCCAGTACTTC
abundance: NA
d_gene: NA
j_gene: TRBJ2-5
v_gene: TRBV6-1

CDR3aa: CASSLGLAGASYEQYF
CDR3nt: TGTGCCAGCAGCTTGGGACTAGCGGGTGCCTCCTACGAGCAGTACTTC
abundance: few
d_gene: TRBD2
j_gene: TRBJ2-7
v_gene: TRBV5-4

CDR3aa: CACETGANYGYTF
CDR3nt: TGTGCCTGCGAGACAGGCGCTAACTATGGCTACACCTTC
abundance: NA
d_gene: NA
j_gene: TRBJ1-2
v_gene: TRBV19

CDR3aa: CASSLGGWGETQYF
CDR3nt: TGTGCCAGCAGTTTGGGGGGTTGGGGGGAGACCCAGTACTTC
abundance: NA
d_gene: NA
j_gene: TRBJ2-5
v_gene: TRBV6-6

CDR3aa: CASSPGQGNTGELFF
CDR3nt: TGCGCCAGCAGCCCGGGACAGGGGAACACCGGGGAGCTGTTTTTT
abundance: NA
d_gene: TRBD1
j_gene: TRBJ2-2
v_gene: TRBV5-1

CDR3aa: CASSSLAGIYYEQYF
CDR3nt: TGTGCCAGCAGCTCCCTAGCGGGAATATACTACGAGCAGTACTTC
abundance: NA
d_gene: TRBD2
j_gene: TRBJ2-7
v_gene: TRBV5-6

CDR3aa: CASSLGTPDTQYF
CDR3nt: TGCGCCAGCAGCCTCGGGACACCAGATACGCAGTATTTT
abundance: NA
d_gene: NA
j_gene: TRBJ2-3
v_gene: TRBV5-1

CDR3aa: CASSPFAGNSYGYTF
CDR3nt: TGTGCCAGCAGCCCCTTCGCGGGAAATAGCTATGGCTACACCTTC
abundance: NA
d_gene: NA
j_gene: TRBJ1-2
v_gene: TRBV14